Listed here is a single T cell receptor (beta chain). Its antigen is as yet unknown. This specimen belongs to a study of vaccination effects on CD4 cells after COVID-19. Study-level points and caveats: Convalescent patients in the study were few, and early post-infection timepoints were absent.

The CDR3 sequence is 16 residues long. J lost 1 base, V lost 4 bases, and 4 bases had no gene match. Germline assignment: CDR1 LNHDA and CDR2 SQIVND (reference sequence). The repertoire was sequenced with immunoSEQ multiplex PCR; TCRdb's copy has only in-frame clones and lacks some. The sample shows around 53,000 clones, more than 65% of them seen only once. Antigen-specific CD4+ T cells expanded by the ViraFEST assay with viral peptide pools were then sequenced. Investigators separated out CD4+ T cells once around 11 days of culture had passed. Sometime from March through December 2020, the person acquired a SARS-CoV-2 infection that PCR confirmed. A half-volume exchange with IL-2 medium occurred on days 3 and 7.

Sample: CD4+ T cells from PBMCs cultured with HIV peptides, taken before COVID-19 vaccination. Subset: HIV-1 Nef peptide pool negative control/reference culture. V and J are TRBV19 and TRBJ1-5, with 10 nucleotides matching TRBD1. The receptor comes from a human donor who had a prior SARS-CoV-2 infection. The CDR3 DNA follows: TGTGCCAGTAGTACTGGGACAGGGGTAAGCAATCAGCCCCAGCATTTT. Its protein is CASSTGTGVSNQPQHF.